The source of this T cell receptor beta chain is a study of a mutant IDH1 vaccine in newly diagnosed glioma. Looking at the study overall: It was at week 35 that visit V12 occurred, and at week 47 that visit V13 did.

Time point of the sample: week 35, safety follow-up. One vaccine dose held 300 ug of mutant IDH1 20-mer peptide and came with topical imiquimod. The CDR3 covers 13 residues. CDR1 and CDR2 from the germline V gene are SGHVS and FQNEAQ. V gave up 7 bases and J gave up 0 bases, with 9 bases separating them. In regard to this clone: Its antigen is undetermined.

Assay: immunoSEQ multiplex PCR; the TCRdb copy retains only in-frame clones and omits some. This sample has approximately 31,000 clones; just under 80% occur once, and the top ten carry 3% to 3.5%. V is TRBV7-8 and J is TRBJ1-1; no reliable D call. The sample consisted of PBMCs, taken from a glioma patient whose treatment included an IDH1 peptide vaccine. This sequence originates from a man in his forties or fifties with glioma. Some clones in this sample may be carry-over from other donors' samples. The CDR3 protein is CASIFIMNTEAFF. The CDR3 DNA is TGTGCCAGCATTTTTATCATGAACACTGAAGCTTTCTTT. Variable domain in full (rest from reference TRBV7-8 and TRBJ1-1): GAGVSQSPRYKVAKRGQDVALRCDPISGHVSLFWYQQALGQGPEFLTYFQNEAQLDKSGLPSDRFFAERPEGSVSTLKIQRTQQEDSAVYLCASIFIMNTEAFFGQGTRLTVV.